A single sample gave rise to the 5 T cell receptor beta chains below, sequenced in a study of blood T cells in healthy people across ages (dated by TCRdb to the mid-2010s). The library was generated by 5' RACE. Sequencer: Illumina HiSeq 2500. The second PCR ran for about 6 to 11 cycles and used a J-beta primer mix along with a sample-barcoded 5' primer. In TCRdb, the public reads were trimmed at Q25 with fastp and aligned with MiXCR, with productive beta chains retained. Records with the same CDR3 protein are collapsed into one entry carrying the most frequent genes and DNA. The sample table holds around 1,000,000 distinct CDR3 sequences, of which roughly two fifths were seen once. Together, the top ten hold around 13% of the sample. The material sequenced was blood. These receptors originate from a man aged 18-30 years in good health.

The J gene is TRBJ2-1, the V gene TRBV5-1, with D perhaps TRBD1 (6 bases). The J call may be faulty, since TRBJ2-7 better matches the DNA end. Germline V gene sequence: CDR1 SGHRS, CDR2 YFSETQ. This CDR3 spans 15 amino acids. The CDR3 spells CASSLGQDSYNEQYF. The CDR3 nucleotides read TGCGCCAGCAGCTTGGGACAGGACTCCTACAATGAGCAGTACTTC.

In DNA, the CDR3 is TGTGCCAGCAGTTTAAAAGGACTAGCGGGGGGCACAGATACGCAGTATTTT. Translation: CASSLKGLAGGTDTQYF. This chain joins TRBV12-3 or TRBV12-4 and TRBJ2-3; 13 nucleotides line up with TRBD2. V was clipped by 2 bases and J by 1 base; unmatched bases: 3. The CDR3 has 17 amino acids.

The chain recombines TRBV5-6 with TRBJ1-5; TRBD1 matches at 12 bases. The CDR3 has 18 residues. Germline-derived CDR1 and CDR2 are SGHDT and YYEEEE. The V gene end was trimmed by 1 base and the J gene end by 7 bases; junction bases not matched to a gene: 12. The CDR3 DNA sequence: TGTGCCAGCAGCTTGAAGGGACAGGGGGCTATGTTGGAACAGCCCCAGCATTTT. This gives the protein CASSLKGQGAMLEQPQHF.

This clonotype was counted between two and nine times. The rearrangement links TRBV7-3 to TRBJ1-5; D uncertain. The V end lost 4 bases, the J end lost 7 bases, and 11 bases lay between the germline ends. Germline CDR1 reads SGHTA; CDR2 reads FQGTGA. The CDR3 spans 13 residues. CDR3 sequence (DNA): TGTGCCAGCAGCTCAGAGGCGGGACAGCCCCAGCATTTT. Its translation is CASSSEAGQPQHF.

The chain recombines TRBV28 with TRBJ1-5, with 8 nucleotides matching TRBD1. The junction had 3 bases not matched to a gene; V was cut back by 2 bases and J by 3 bases. The length of the CDR3 is 15 residues. CDR1 is MDHEN, CDR2 SYDVKM, per germline. The CDR3 DNA sequence: TGTGCCAGCAGTTTAAAGGGACAGGTCAATCAGCCCCAGCATTTT. Encoded protein: CASSLKGQVNQPQHF. Using reference TRBV28 and TRBJ1-5 for the parts outside the CDR3, the full variable domain is DVKVTQSSRYLVKRTGEKVFLECVQDMDHENMFWYRQDPGLGLRLIYFSYDVKMKEKGDIPEGYSVSREKKERFSLILESASTNQTSMYLCASSLKGQVNQPQHFGDGTRLSIL.